This T cell receptor (beta chain) was recorded in a study of tumor-infiltrating lymphocytes in primary liver carcinoma. The overall study: All patients, whether men or women, fell within 30 to 69 years of age. Recorded tumor stage was T1-T3 N0M0, with diameters of about 4.2 to 11 cm. General study findings and limits: Tumor samples exhibited a significantly greater top-250-clone fraction than blood samples (p = 0.039).

Trimming took 3 bases from V and 6 from J, leaving 13 bases between them. Germline assignment: CDR1 MDHEN and CDR2 SYDVKM. This CDR3 contains 14 residues. Making TCR beta cDNA involved around 500 ng total RNA and a constant-region primer. Researchers made the TCR beta libraries by running three nested multiplex PCR rounds with slightly modified ARM-PCR. PCR rounds one and two used TRBV1-TRBV30 forward primers with a C-beta reverse primer for roughly 10 cycles each. MiXCR, applied by TCRdb to the multiplex PCR reads, yields one record per CDR3 protein. The sample gives about 180,000 distinct CDR3 sequences, about 60% of which show up once; approximately 67% is in the top ten. They got blood RNA out of unsorted whole blood and also pulled out germline DNA. Note on this clonotype: The antigen is not known.

This chain connects TRBV28 to TRBJ2-3; the D is unclear. The source material was peripheral blood. The clonotype comes from a man aged 40-50 years with primary liver carcinoma and hepatitis B virus infection. The CDR3 DNA follows: TGTGCCAGCAGTTTGTCCACCCCGTGGGATACGCAGTATTTT. Encoded protein: CASSLSTPWDTQYF.